Below are 22 T cell receptor beta chains sequenced from a single sample in a study of blood T cells in healthy people across ages. Through a sample-barcoded 5' primer and a J-beta primer mix, a second PCR was run for 7 to 11 cycles. TCRdb passed the 5' RACE reads through MiXCR, listing each CDR3 protein once. This sample yields 270,000 or so distinct CDR3 sequences, of which roughly 29% are seen a single time; approximately 30% belongs to the top ten. The sample consisted of blood. The receptors were sampled from a woman aged 70-85 years in good health.

The chain is built from TRBV7-2 and TRBJ1-1; D perhaps matches TRBD1 (6 bases). The CDR3 consists of 14 residues. Germline V gene sequence: CDR1 SGHTA, CDR2 FQGNSA. V lost 1 base and J 7 bases, leaving 13 bases between the germline ends. CDR3 region: CASSLDWTVVEAFF. The CDR3 DNA is TGTGCCAGCAGCTTAGACTGGACAGTCGTTGAAGCTTTCTTT.

This clonotype was counted at least ten times. This chain connects TRBV28 to TRBJ2-3; tentative D call: TRBD2 (6 bases). The CDR3 runs to 15 residues. V was trimmed by 2 bases and J by 0 bases, leaving 9 bases between them. Per germline, CDR1 MDHEN and CDR2 SYDVKM. The CDR3: CASSLRAGSTDTQYF. Written as DNA, the CDR3 is TGTGCCAGCAGTTTAAGAGCGGGTAGCACAGATACGCAGTATTTT.

This clonotype has more than one count but fewer than ten. This sequence joins TRBV20-1 and TRBJ1-1, with 9 bases fitting TRBD1. The V and J ends lost 5 bases and 5 bases, in that order; junction bases with no gene match: 9. This CDR3 region has 14 residues. CDR1 DFQATT and CDR2 SNEGSKA come from the germline V gene (reference sequence). The CDR3 loop is CSAPRQGGWTEAFF. Here the CDR3 DNA reads TGCAGTGCTCCCCGACAGGGGGGTTGGACTGAAGCTTTCTTT.

V is TRBV15 and J is TRBJ1-1, with D hard to call. Deletions cut 0 bases from V and 4 bases from J, with 6 bases between. CDR1 and CDR2 from the germline V gene are LNHNV and YYDKDF (reference sequence). This CDR3 has 13 residues. CDR3 bases: TGTGCCACCAGCAGAGAGGTGGGCACTGAAGCTTTCTTT. Protein product: CATSREVGTEAFF.

The rearrangement uses TRBV5-1 and TRBJ2-2, with D hard to call. Trimming took 1 base from V and 1 from J, leaving 5 bases between them. The CDR3 runs to 14 residues. Germline lookup yields CDR1 SGHRS and CDR2 YFSETQ. The CDR3 DNA sequence: TGCGCCAGCAGCTTGCGAGTGAACACCGGGGAGCTGTTTTTT. Protein sequence: CASSLRVNTGELFF.

This clonotype was seen ten or more times. This chain uses TRBV18 with TRBJ1-2, with 7 nucleotides matching TRBD1. Germline V gives CDR1 KGHSH, CDR2 LQKENI. V gave up 3 bases and J gave up 4 bases; unmatched junction bases: 11. This CDR3 is built from 16 residues. CDR3 sequence (DNA): TGTGCCAGCTCACCCCCCGATTCGACAGGGATCTATGGCTACACCTTC. Translated: CASSPPDSTGIYGYTF.

This rearrangement joins TRBV7-2 to TRBJ2-7; a weak D match, TRBD2 (7 bases). Per germline, CDR1 SGHTA and CDR2 FQGNSA. The CDR3 runs 14 residues. V lost 7 bases and J 7 bases, leaving 20 bases between the germline ends. CDR3 sequence (DNA): TGTGCCAGCACCTCCGGGGGGCCTCTAGGGGAGCAGTACTTC. The encoded protein is CASTSGGPLGEQYF.

The rearrangement joins TRBV18 to TRBJ1-4; possibly TRBD1 for D (6 bases). V was cut by 3 bases and J by 1 base, with 12 bases left in between. Germline loops: CDR1 KGHSH, CDR2 LQKENI. The CDR3 loop spans 16 amino acids. CDR3 in amino acids: CASSPKQGRTNEKLFF. The DNA for the CDR3 is TGTGCCAGCTCACCCAAACAGGGAAGAACTAATGAAAAACTGTTTTTT.

The genes are TRBV7-2 and TRBJ1-1; unclear D gene. CDR3 length: 12 residues. The V end lost 6 bases, the J end lost 2 bases, and 7 bases lay between the germline ends. The germline V gene has CDR1 SGHTA and CDR2 FQGNSA. CDR3 coding DNA: TGTGCCAGCAGAGAATTTAACACTGAAGCTTTCTTT. Translation gives CASREFNTEAFF.

There are a few counts of this clonotype. The chain couples TRBV20-1 to TRBJ2-1; TRBD2 agrees at 11 bases. The CDR3 length is 15 residues. Germline-derived CDR1 and CDR2 are DFQATT and SNEGSKA (reference sequence). V was pared by 3 bases and J by 7 bases, with 8 bases of the junction left unmatched. Here the CDR3 DNA reads TGCAGTGCTAGTCTACTAGCGGGAGTGTGGAATGAGCAGTTCTTC. Amino acid sequence: CSASLLAGVWNEQFF.

The sample holds a few counts of this clonotype. The chain recombines TRBV20-1 with TRBJ1-1; D gene uncertain. CDR1 is DFQATT, CDR2 SNEGSKA, per germline (reference sequence). V dropped 1 base and J dropped 0 bases, with 3 bases sitting between them. This CDR3 region has 12 residues. CDR3 coding DNA: TGCAGTGCTAGAGGTGTGAACACTGAAGCTTTCTTT. This sequence encodes CSARGVNTEAFF.

In its sample, this clonotype was seen a few times. This sequence joins TRBV5-5 and TRBJ2-7; 8 bases match TRBD2. The CDR3 length is 14 residues. J lost 0 bases, V lost 4 bases, and 3 bases had no gene match. CDR1 and CDR2 from the germline V gene are SGHKS and YYEKEE (reference sequence). For the CDR3, the DNA is TGTGCCAGCAGCGTTACTAGCGGCTCCTACGAGCAGTACTTC. Amino acids: CASSVTSGSYEQYF.

This clonotype was seen a handful of times. J is TRBJ2-7 and V is TRBV24-1, with 7 bases fitting TRBD1. V dropped 4 bases and J dropped 0; count of bases not matched to a gene: 8. The CDR3 has 16 amino acids. CDR1 is KGHDR and CDR2 is SFDVKD in the germline V gene. This chain's CDR3 is CATSESGQRSSYEQYF. The CDR3 region has the DNA TGTGCCACCAGTGAGTCGGGACAGCGAAGCTCCTACGAGCAGTACTTC.

The J gene is TRBJ2-5, the V gene TRBV25-1; the D gene is possibly TRBD2 (6 bases). This CDR3 comprises 14 residues. The ends were cut back, 5 bases at V and 0 bases at J, with 10 bases in the middle. Germline V gene data show CDR1 as MGHDK and CDR2 as SYGVNS. CDR3 bases: TGTGCCAGCAGTAGCCGGGACTACCAAGAGACCCAGTACTTC. This gives the protein CASSSRDYQETQYF.

This clonotype occurred a few times. The chain combines TRBV10-3 with TRBJ1-5; perhaps TRBD1 as D (6 bases). There are 15 residues in the CDR3. V lost 5 bases and J 7 bases, leaving 18 bases between the germline ends. CDR1 ENHRY and CDR2 SYGVKD come from the germline V gene. The CDR3 region is CAISSSEQGNQPQHF. Written as DNA, the CDR3 is TGTGCCATCAGTTCTTCCGAACAGGGAAACCAGCCCCAGCATTTT.

The CDR3 here is CASSPPGGANPQHF. The CDR3 coding sequence is TGTGCCAGCAGTCCCCCGGGGGGCGCGAATCCCCAGCATTTT. The chain employs TRBV28 and TRBJ1-5, with D possibly being TRBD1 (6 bases). This CDR3 comprises 14 residues. V lost 5 bases to trimming and J lost 10 bases, with 18 bases between them. From germline, CDR1 is MDHEN and CDR2 SYDVKM.

In its sample, this clonotype was seen once. Sequence at one end of the junction differs from germline and may be a read error. V and J are TRBV12-3 or TRBV12-4 and TRBJ2-3; 7 bases agree with TRBD2. The CDR3 extends over 14 amino acids. The CDR3 coding sequence is TGTGCCAGTCAACGCGGGGGAGGGGCAGATACGGAGTATTTT. Translating it yields CASQRGGGADTEYF.

The V gene is TRBV6-5, the J gene TRBJ2-7, with 14 bases aligning to TRBD2. The CDR3 loop spans 16 amino acids. V trimming: 3 bases; J trimming: 4 bases; junction bases outside the gene matches: 5. Looked up from germline, CDR1 is MNHEY and CDR2 is SVGAGI. The chain's CDR3 is CASSYSRTSGRYEQYF. CDR3 DNA sequence: TGTGCCAGCAGTTATTCCCGGACTAGCGGGAGGTACGAGCAGTACTTC.

The J gene is TRBJ1-4, the V gene TRBV7-2; D gene ambiguous. The CDR3 extends over 13 amino acids. In germline, CDR1 is SGHTA, CDR2 FQGNSA. Trimming removed 5 bases at V and 8 bases at J, with 12 bases between. The CDR3 region is CASSLSPREKLFF. CDR3 nucleotides: TGTGCCAGCAGCCTTTCCCCCCGCGAAAAACTGTTTTTT.

This clonotype came up a few times. This chain connects TRBV6-2 or TRBV6-3 to TRBJ2-7; 10 bases map to TRBD2. The CDR3 sequence is 12 residues long. The V segment lost 2 bases and the J segment 11 bases; nucleotides outside the gene matches: 3. From germline, CDR1 is MNHEY and CDR2 SVGEGT. Here the CDR3 DNA reads TGTGCCAGCAGTTACCTAGCGGGAGTCAAGTACTTC. As protein: CASSYLAGVKYF.

The rearrangement uses TRBV28 and TRBJ2-5; 7 positions agree with TRBD2. With the DNA end fitting TRBJ2-1 better, the J assignment may be wrong. The CDR3 is 16 residues long. Germline lookup yields CDR1 MDHEN and CDR2 SYDVKM. CDR3 sequence reads: CASSLFVGGPDNEQFF. DNA of the CDR3: TGTGCCAGCAGTTTATTCGTGGGAGGGCCAGACAATGAGCAGTTCTTC.

The gene calls are TRBV7-2 and TRBJ1-1, with D possibly TRBD1 on 6 matching bases. Germline V CDR1 and CDR2: SGHTA, FQGNSA. This CDR3 comprises 14 residues. Trimming pared 6 bases from V and 1 base from J, leaving 12 bases between. CDR3 bases: TGTGCCAGCAGGCCGGGGGCCAGGAACACTGAAGCTTTCTTT. This codes for CASRPGARNTEAFF.